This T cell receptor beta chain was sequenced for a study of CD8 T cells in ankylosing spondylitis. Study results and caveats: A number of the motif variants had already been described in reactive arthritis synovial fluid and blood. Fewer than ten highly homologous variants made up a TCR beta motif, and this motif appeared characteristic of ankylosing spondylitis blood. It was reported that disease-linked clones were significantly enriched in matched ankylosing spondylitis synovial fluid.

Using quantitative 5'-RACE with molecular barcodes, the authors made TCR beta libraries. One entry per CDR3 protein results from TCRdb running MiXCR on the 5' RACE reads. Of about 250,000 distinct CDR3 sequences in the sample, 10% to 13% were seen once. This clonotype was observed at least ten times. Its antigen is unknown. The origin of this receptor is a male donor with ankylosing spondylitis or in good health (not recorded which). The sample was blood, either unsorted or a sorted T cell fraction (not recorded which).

The CDR3 DNA is TGCGCCAGCAGCTCCACCAGGGGACTGGAAGCTTTCTTT. This gives the protein CASSSTRGLEAFF. This chain uses TRBV5-1 with TRBJ1-1; maybe TRBD1 (6 bases). V shed 3 bases and J shed 8 bases, with 14 bases lying between them. CDR1 is SGHRS and CDR2 is YFSETQ in the germline V gene. CDR3 size: 13 residues.